The 14 T cell receptor beta chains listed next were all sequenced from one sample in a study of glioma-infiltrating T cells. TCR alpha and beta CDR3 regions were amplified from RNA using iRepertoire nested multiplex PCR. Using its own MiXCR run on the multiplex PCR reads, TCRdb lists one record per CDR3 protein. The table records 300,000 to 400,000 distinct CDR3 sequences, less than 50% of them present only once. Material: glioma tissue, nonneoplastic brain tissue, or PBMCs (not recorded which). The receptors here all came from a human donor with low-grade glioma or glioblastoma, undergoing nonglioma brain surgery, or in good health (not recorded which).

This clonotype was seen at least ten times. The J gene is TRBJ1-1, the V gene TRBV7-2; no clear D. The CDR3 spans 13 residues. Trimming took off 0 bases at V and 2 bases at J, with 4 bases between the two ends. CDR1 SGHTA and CDR2 FQGNSA come from the germline V gene. CDR3 residues: CASSLAYNTEAFF. The CDR3 region has the DNA TGTGCCAGCAGCTTAGCATATAACACTGAAGCTTTCTTT.

This clonotype was detected only a few times. J is TRBJ2-1 and V is TRBV20-1, with D perhaps TRBD2 (6 bases). Germline V lookup: CDR1 DFQATT, CDR2 SNEGSKA (reference sequence). V was clipped by 0 bases and J by 1 base, with 16 bases between them. The CDR3 length is 17 residues. The CDR3 sequence: CSARDLRGRLSYNEQFF. As DNA, the CDR3 is TGCAGTGCTAGAGATCTTCGAGGGAGGTTATCCTACAATGAGCAGTTCTTC.

The rearrangement joins TRBV19 to TRBJ2-1; perhaps TRBD1 as D (5 bases). Germline V gene sequence: CDR1 LNHDA, CDR2 SQIVND (reference sequence). Trimming removed 7 bases from V and 2 bases from J, with 9 bases in between. The CDR3 covers 13 residues. The CDR3 nucleotides are TGTGCCAGTAAGCAGGGAACCTACAATGAGCAGTTCTTC. Amino acids: CASKQGTYNEQFF.

This clonotype was observed a single time. A much larger clone is a single base away; this may be a read error. This chain's CDR3 is CASSSPDGGVYNEQYF. For the CDR3, the DNA is TGTGCCAGCAGTTCCCCGGACGGTGGGGTCTACAATGAGCAGTACTTC. The chain links TRBV28 to TRBJ2-7; D is undetermined. The germline gives CDR1 MDHEN, CDR2 SYDVKM. The CDR3 extends over 16 amino acids. Trimming cost V 4 bases and J 7 bases, with 23 bases left between them.

This clonotype was counted ten times or more. The rearrangement links TRBV28 to TRBJ1-1, with 8 positions matching TRBD1. CDR1 and CDR2 (germline): MDHEN, SYDVKM. J gave up 1 base and V 5 bases, and 6 bases lay outside the gene matches. The CDR3 length is 15 residues. The CDR3 here is CASSAGTGANTEAFF. In DNA, the CDR3 is TGTGCCAGCAGTGCGGGGACAGGAGCGAACACTGAAGCTTTCTTT.

The table lists this clonotype with a few counts. This chain uses TRBV6-1 with TRBJ2-2; D is unresolved. V lost 0 bases and J lost 0, with 11 bases in between. Looked up from germline, CDR1 is MNHNS and CDR2 is SASEGT. The CDR3 loop spans 17 amino acids. The CDR3 DNA is TGTGCCAGCAGTGAAGCCCTAACAACAGCGAACACCGGGGAGCTGTTTTTT. This sequence encodes CASSEALTTANTGELFF.

The chain joins TRBV27 to TRBJ2-3; 7 positions agree with TRBD2. CDR1 and CDR2 (germline): MNHEY, SMNVEV (reference sequence). This CDR3 has 18 residues. V was pared by 6 bases and J by 10 bases, with 25 bases of the junction left unmatched. CDR3 sequence (DNA): TGTGCCAGCAGCTTTTACAGCCCTACTCAAGTCGCGGGAGTATCGCAGTATTTT. The encoded protein is CASSFYSPTQVAGVSQYF.

The rearrangement links TRBV14 to TRBJ2-7; D perhaps matches TRBD2 (6 bases). This CDR3 spans 15 amino acids. The V end was cut by 0 bases, the J end by 4 bases, with 13 bases between. Germline V gene sequence: CDR1 SGHDN, CDR2 FVKESK. The CDR3 DNA reads TGTGCCAGCAGCCAAGATCACGGGAGTCTTTACGAGCAGTACTTC. It specifies CASSQDHGSLYEQYF.

This sequence joins TRBV7-9 and TRBJ2-7; D ambiguous. V was pared by 4 bases and J by 12 bases, with 13 bases between. The germline gives CDR1 SEHNR, CDR2 FQNEAQ (reference sequence). This CDR3 contains 11 residues. The CDR3 region has the DNA TGTGCCAGCAGCTACGGGTCCCCGGGGTACTTC. Encoded protein: CASSYGSPGYF. The complete variable domain, with remaining parts taken from reference TRBV7-9 and TRBJ2-7, reads DTGVSQNPRHKITKRGQNVTFRCDPISEHNRLYWYRQTLGQGPEFLTYFQNEAQLEKSRLLSDRFSAERPKGSFSTLEIQRTEQGDSAMYLCASSYGSPGYFGPGTRLTVT.

The gene calls are TRBV6-5 and TRBJ2-7; 7 bases align to TRBD1. The V segment lost 5 bases and the J segment 3 bases; nucleotides outside the gene matches: 10. Germline values: CDR1 MNHEY, CDR2 SVGAGI. CDR3 length: 15 amino acids. The CDR3 DNA follows: TGTGCCAGCAGTCCCGGGACAGATGGTCTCTACGAGCAGTACTTC. Encoded protein: CASSPGTDGLYEQYF.

This clonotype has at least ten counts. The gene calls are TRBV6-2 or TRBV6-3 and TRBJ2-7; 9 nucleotides line up with TRBD1. This CDR3 is 14 amino acids long. Per germline, CDR1 MNHEY and CDR2 SVGEGT. Trimming cost V 5 bases and J 2 bases; bases outside gene matches: 4. The CDR3 loop is CASSHGQGTYEQYF. The CDR3 DNA follows: TGTGCCAGCAGTCACGGACAGGGGACCTACGAGCAGTACTTC.

The chain has TRBV10-3 and TRBJ2-5, with D possibly matching TRBD1 (6 bases). The V end was cut by 2 bases, the J end by 7 bases, with 26 bases between. The length of the CDR3 is 18 residues. Germline CDR1 ENHRY, CDR2 SYGVKD. DNA for the CDR3: TGTGCCATCAGTGAGGGCAGGGGTGCCCCAATTTATCGGCGGACCCAGTACTTC. It translates to CAISEGRGAPIYRRTQYF.

V and J are TRBV10-3 and TRBJ1-3; D is ambiguous. V dropped 3 bases and J dropped 0 bases, with 9 bases sitting between them. This CDR3 has 15 amino acids. Germline values: CDR1 ENHRY, CDR2 SYGVKD. The CDR3 loop is CAISENRISGNTIYF. CDR3 DNA: TGTGCCATCAGTGAAAACCGCATCTCTGGAAACACCATATATTTT.

The chain is built from TRBV10-3 and TRBJ2-1; TRBD2 aligns across 9 bases. V gave up 3 bases and J gave up 9 bases; unmatched junction bases: 15. CDR3 length: 17 amino acids. Per the germline V gene, CDR1 is ENHRY and CDR2 is SYGVKD. The CDR3 bases are TGTGCCATCAGTGATGCCGAAGGGGGCGGGAGGGCCGGTGAGCAGTTCTTC. Amino acid sequence: CAISDAEGGGRAGEQFF.